This T cell receptor beta chain was profiled in a study of blood T cell repertoires in COVID-19. The wider study: Nucleic acid was either cDNA or gDNA, and it came from T cells, B-cell-depleted T cells, or PBMCs.

Original processing notes: Amplified reference gene primers provided the basis for estimating nucleated cell counts. Sequencing used immunoSEQ multiplex PCR; TCRdb keeps in-frame clones, though not all of them. V and J calls plus clone size are reproduced from that table; the DNA served to infer D and trimming. The sample lists about 68,000 clones, roughly nine tenths occurring once. With respect to this clone: At one boundary the junction diverges from the germline segment, which might be a read error.

Germline V lookup: CDR1 SGHDT, CDR2 YYEEEE. The CDR3 totals 11 residues. This TCR was sampled from a man aged 35 to 55 with COVID-19, enrolled during active disease. The sequenced sample consisted of peripheral blood. This rearrangement joins TRBV5-6 to TRBJ2-7; 7 bases agree with TRBD1. Here the CDR3 reads CASSFQGERRF. The CDR3 DNA is TGTGCCAGCAGCTTCCAGGGGGAGAGACGCTTC.